This T cell receptor beta chain emerged from a study of T cell clonality in common variable immunodeficiency. Clones were read by immunoSEQ multiplex PCR, and TCRdb kept only the in-frame ones, dropping some. The sample was found to contain approximately 37,000 clones, and every one recurs. At least ten counts were recorded for this clone. Its antigen is not identified. The CDR3 end lies 3 residues beyond the end of the read and is filled in from the germline J gene. The V end lost 0 bases, the J end lost 4 bases, and 4 bases lay between the germline ends. CDR1 SGHTA and CDR2 FQGTGA come from the germline V gene. CDR3 size: 13 residues. Study-level points and caveats: The cause of increased CVID clonality remains unclear without subpopulation sequencing.

The sequenced material came from peripheral blood mononuclear cells. The chain couples TRBV7-3 to TRBJ1-5; unclear D gene. The source of this sequence is a person aged 18 to 70 in good health. The sequenced CDR3 bases are TGTGCCAGCAGCTTAACCGTAAATCAGCCC. Encoded protein: CASSLTVNQP. The full CDR3 reads CASSLTVNQPQHF.